This T cell receptor (beta chain) was captured in a study of control samples from healthy donors and cancer patients. This CDR3 comprises 15 residues. Germline V lookup: CDR1 MGHDK, CDR2 SYGVNS. The germline V and J ends were trimmed by 6 bases and 0 bases, with 12 bases remaining between them. Some clones are missing from TCRdb's copy, which holds only in-frame ones; the method was immunoSEQ multiplex PCR. The sample has roughly 88,000 clones, approximately 93% seen once. What was sequenced was blood. The origin of this receptor is a man aged 18 to 30 in good health. The gene calls are TRBV25-1 and TRBJ2-1, with no clear D. The CDR3 DNA reads as TGTGCCAGCAGAACAGCGTTTAGCTCCTACAATGAGCAGTTCTTC. It specifies CASRTAFSSYNEQFF.